This paragraph covers one T cell receptor (beta chain) sequence. Its antigen is currently not known. Nothing much larger sits one base from this clone, and base qualities are not available. The immunoSEQ Assay, a bias-controlled multiplex PCR, was used to amplify TCRbeta CDR3 regions from genomic DNA. The authors' pipeline ran thus. The number of nucleated cells in each sample was estimated by amplification of reference gene primers within the assay. To quantify the absolute abundance of each unique TCRbeta CDR3 rearrangement, sequence reads were collapsed and filtered. For each sample, productive Simpson clonality was calculated by taking the square root of Simpson's diversity index across productive rearrangements. TCRdb limited this immuneACCESS table to in-frame rearrangements with V and J called. A share of clones is missing; checked studies link under half to unresolved V genes, and the rest is unexplained. That table furnishes V, J and clone size, whereas the DNA furnished D and trimming. The sample contains about 170,000 clones, about 84% of them found a single time. Less than 15% of the sample is taken by the ten largest.

This sample was included in a study of blood T cell repertoires in COVID-19 (dated by TCRdb to 2018 to 2020). With respect to the entire study: Samples covering the acute and convalescent phases of COVID-19 were provided by collaborators in the United States, Italy and Spain. The prospective study material was composed of cDNA or gDNA derived from T cells, B-cell-depleted T cells, or PBMCs. A freely available public database, intended as a resource for researchers studying the immune response to SARS-CoV-2, is where the repertoires were released. Where available, HLA class I and class II types were taken from metadata supplied by the sample provider and were not determined by assay-based typing. The dataset comprised deeply sampled blood TCRbeta repertoires from subjects exposed to, actively infected with, or recovered from COVID-19. The samples were drawn from two sources: the first 160 participants of the ongoing ImmuneRACE study, and fewer than 1,500 subjects contributed by 6 global collaborators. The sample metadata nearly always contained a de-identified subject ID, COVID-19 status, age in years and sex. General conclusions and limits of the study: The amount of clinical and demographic metadata varied by source and participant and was provided uncurated.

In the prospective study, participants were roughly 18 to 90 years old, resided in 24 geographic areas of the United States, and were enrolled through a virtual design. In the prospective study, participants were assigned to cohorts based on the clinical history participants reported in a screening survey and a study questionnaire. Recovered participants in ImmuneRACE Cohort 3 were defined by two consecutive negative NP/OP PCR tests, clearance by a healthcare professional, or resolution of symptoms. In the prospective study, whole blood, serum and a nasopharyngeal or oropharyngeal swab were collected from each participant by mobile phlebotomists. Participants in the prospective study had the option to provide additional blood draws and questionnaires over a 2-month period. Blood samples from the prospective study were shipped frozen or at room temperature prior to DNA extraction. The CDR3 runs 14 amino acids, cysteine and phenylalanine included. CDR3 DNA is the only sequence kept; it has 42 bases, read in frame from the first base. Germline trimming amounts to 6 bases on V and 7 bases on J, with 8 as the count of junction bases outside the gene matches. The germline V gene provides CDR1 SNHLY and CDR2 FYNNEI.

Here the chain combines TRBV2 and TRBJ1-4; TRBD1 aligns with 7 central bases. The receptor was isolated from a man aged 45 to 65 who had recovered from COVID-19. The sequenced sample consisted of PBMCs or T cells enriched from blood (not recorded which). The bases read TGTGCCAGCAGCTCCGGGACAGAAGCTGAAAAACTGTTTTTT. Its coded protein is CASSSGTEAEKLFF.